Below, 11 T cell receptor beta chains from the same sample are listed, as sequenced in a study of CD8+CD57+ T cells in acquired aplastic anemia listed by TCRdb under 2018. The sequencer listed for this sample is Illumina HiSeq 2000. Genomic DNA served as template for TCR beta VDJ combination and CDR3 sequence profiling. TCRdb reran the public reads through fastp at Q25 and MiXCR, keeping productive beta chains. Rows with a matching CDR3 protein are joined into one entry that keeps the most common DNA and genes. For this sample the table gives just over 200,000 distinct CDR3 sequences, of which less than 75% were detected only once. The ten largest clones capture roughly three fifths of the sample. The patients picked for sequencing were ones in whom flow cytometry had shown an expansion of CD8+CD57+ cells. The sample taken for sequencing was sorted CD4+, CD8+, or CD8+CD57+ T cells (not recorded which) from PBMCs. These TCRs come from a human donor with aplastic anemia.

The chain is built from TRBV2 and TRBJ1-6; D is possibly TRBD1 (6 bases). V lost 7 bases, J lost 13 bases, and 20 bases lay in between. Germline values: CDR1 SNHLY, CDR2 FYNNEI. The CDR3 contains 14 residues. CDR3 sequence: CASTRDTFLIPLHF. In DNA form, the CDR3 reads TGTGCCAGCACCCGGGACACCTTTTTGATCCCCCTCCACTTT.

This clonotype was seen only a few times. The rearrangement links TRBV7-6 to TRBJ2-1; TRBD1 is a possible D gene (6 bases). Germline V gene lookup returns CDR1 SGHVS and CDR2 FNYEAQ. This CDR3 has 13 amino acids. Trimming cost V 4 bases and J 8 bases, with 12 bases left between them. DNA for the CDR3: TGTGCCAGCAGCTCCAGGGGTGGGCATGAGCAGTTCTTC. Translation: CASSSRGGHEQFF.

Details on this clonotype: At one end, the junction sequence differs from germline, possibly due to a read error. The chain recombines TRBV9 with TRBJ2-1; weak D call: TRBD1 (6 bases). The CDR3 covers 16 residues. Germline loops: CDR1 SGDLS, CDR2 YYNGEE. CDR3 in amino acids: CASSNLGGGGTVEQFF. DNA of the CDR3: TGCGCCAGCAGCAACCTAGGGGGTGGTGGTACCGTTGAGCAGTTCTTC.

The gene calls are TRBV28 and TRBJ2-3; D is possibly TRBD2 (7 bases). Germline CDR1 is MDHEN and CDR2 is SYDVKM. The CDR3 runs to 16 residues. V shed 3 bases and J shed 6 bases, with 19 bases lying between them. The CDR3 nucleotides read TGTGCCAGCAGTTTCTCCCCCGGGGGGCCAGGGGATACGCAGTATTTT. It is translated as CASSFSPGGPGDTQYF.

In this sample, this clonotype turned up a few times. The chain employs TRBV15 and TRBJ2-3, with D hard to call. The CDR3 is 13 amino acids. Germline loops: CDR1 LNHNV, CDR2 YYDKDF (reference sequence). V was pared by 1 base and J by 2 bases, with 4 bases between. CDR3 amino acids: CATSRVLTDTQYF. CDR3 bases: TGTGCCACCAGCAGAGTTCTCACAGATACGCAGTATTTT.

This chain uses TRBV19 with TRBJ2-5; D might be TRBD1 (7 bases). The germline gives CDR1 LNHDA, CDR2 SQIVND (reference sequence). The CDR3 totals 14 residues. Trimming removed 1 base from V and 5 bases from J, with 11 bases in between. CDR3 DNA sequence: TGTGCCAGTAGTATAGTTGCAGGGGGGGAGACCCAGTACTTC. Translated, it gives CASSIVAGGETQYF.

The chain uses TRBV5-1 and TRBJ2-1; tentatively, D is TRBD2 (6 bases). There are 15 residues in the CDR3. Deletions cut 1 base from V and 0 bases from J, with 8 bases between. Germline V CDR1 and CDR2: SGHRS, YFSETQ. Here the CDR3 reads CASSLTGSSYNEQFF. As DNA, the CDR3 is TGCGCCAGCAGCTTGACCGGGAGCTCCTACAATGAGCAGTTCTTC.

This clonotype has only one observation. V and J are TRBV19 and TRBJ1-6; no clear D. The CDR3 totals 15 residues. Trimming removed 3 bases from V and 8 bases from J, with 14 bases in between. Looked up from germline, CDR1 is LNHDA and CDR2 is SQIVND (reference sequence). The CDR3 is CASSIASGAHSPLHF. CDR3 coding DNA: TGTGCCAGTAGTATCGCTTCGGGCGCGCATTCACCCCTCCACTTT.

The chain recombines TRBV9 with TRBJ2-1; 7 bases agree with TRBD1. The germline gives CDR1 SGDLS, CDR2 YYNGEE. V dropped 0 bases and J dropped 1; count of bases not matched to a gene: 4. The length of the CDR3 is 16 residues. The CDR3 spells CASSVVGTASYNEQFF. The DNA for the CDR3 is TGTGCCAGCAGCGTAGTTGGGACAGCTTCCTACAATGAGCAGTTCTTC.

This clonotype showed up just once. V is TRBV9 and J is TRBJ1-1; 7 nucleotides line up with TRBD1. The CDR3 runs to 18 residues. V lost 3 bases, J lost 0 bases, and 14 bases stayed unmatched. Germline V gene data show CDR1 as SGDLS and CDR2 as YYNGEE. The CDR3 coding sequence is TGTGCCAGCAGCGACCGAGACAGGGCCCTAAGTATGAACACTGAAGCTTTCTTT. The encoded protein is CASSDRDRALSMNTEAFF.

This chain connects TRBV24-1 to TRBJ2-1, with TRBD1 matching 8 bases. The CDR3 consists of 15 residues. With 3 bases clipped from V and 8 bases from J, the junction kept 8 bases outside the gene matches. Per the germline V gene, CDR1 is KGHDR and CDR2 is SFDVKD. The CDR3 sequence is CATSDLDRGRDEQFF. In DNA, the CDR3 is TGTGCCACCAGTGATCTCGACAGGGGTCGTGATGAGCAGTTCTTC.